This entry lists 28 T cell receptor beta chains sequenced from one sample in a study of T cells after yellow fever vaccination. A single record per CDR3 protein comes from TCRdb applying MiXCR to the 5' RACE reads. The sample yields about 550,000 distinct CDR3 sequences, around 21% seen once. The sequencing here drew on PBMCs, taken 15 days after the yellow fever booster vaccination. These TCRs come from a man aged 30 to 39 who received the YFV17D yellow fever vaccine.

This clonotype was detected a few times. This chain joins TRBV5-1 and TRBJ2-1; TRBD1 agrees at 9 bases. The CDR3 contains 17 residues. Germline CDR1 and CDR2: SGHRS and YFSETQ. The junction had 5 bases not matched to a gene; V was cut back by 0 bases and J by 1 base. This chain's CDR3 is CASSLVRGQGSYNEQFF. The CDR3 DNA follows: TGCGCCAGCAGCTTGGTAAGGGGACAGGGTTCCTACAATGAGCAGTTCTTC.

The chain has TRBV9 and TRBJ2-3; possible D gene TRBD1, 6 bases. The V end lost 0 bases, the J end lost 0 bases, and 14 bases lay between the germline ends. Germline CDR1 is SGDLS and CDR2 is YYNGEE. This CDR3 region has 17 residues. As DNA, the CDR3 is TGTGCCAGCAGCGTAGGCAATACAGGGTCGAGCACAGATACGCAGTATTTT. Its translation is CASSVGNTGSSTDTQYF.

This chain links TRBV10-3 with TRBJ1-5; 7 bases are shared with TRBD1. The junction had 3 bases not matched to a gene; V was cut back by 3 bases and J by 4 bases. Germline assignment: CDR1 ENHRY and CDR2 SYGVKD. CDR3 length: 14 amino acids. The CDR3 protein is CAISDGQANQPQHF. The DNA of the CDR3 is TGTGCCATCAGTGACGGACAGGCTAATCAGCCCCAGCATTTT.

This clonotype was seen a handful of times. This chain joins TRBV9 and TRBJ1-3; D perhaps matches TRBD1 (5 bases). The CDR3 consists of 17 residues. Germline V gene data show CDR1 as SGDLS and CDR2 as YYNGEE. Trimming left V 2 bases short and J 1 base short, with 16 bases between. CDR3 protein: CASSVRGGSSSGNTIYF. For the CDR3, the DNA is TGTGCCAGCAGCGTGAGGGGAGGCAGTTCGTCTGGAAACACCATATATTTT. Full variable domain (outside the CDR3, taken from reference TRBV9 and TRBJ1-3): DSGVTQTPKHLITATGQRVTLRCSPRSGDLSVYWYQQSLDQGLQFLIQYYNGEERAKGNILERFSAQQFPDLHSELNLSSLELGDSALYFCASSVRGGSSSGNTIYFGEGSWLTVV.

V usage is TRBV20-1 and J usage is TRBJ1-5; D is unclear. The CDR3 covers 13 residues. Germline values: CDR1 DFQATT, CDR2 SNEGSKA (reference sequence). V lost 5 bases, J lost 4 bases, and 12 bases lay in between. The CDR3 nucleotides are TGCAGTGCTCGACCTTACCAAAATCAGCCCCAGCATTTT. It encodes CSARPYQNQPQHF.

The gene calls are TRBV2 and TRBJ2-3; TRBD2 matches at 9 bases. Losses at the gene ends were 9 bases for V and 3 bases for J; bases not matched to a gene: 7. The CDR3 is 14 amino acids. CDR1 is SNHLY and CDR2 is FYNNEI in the germline V gene. The CDR3 nucleotides are TGTGCCAGTGGAGCGGGAGGTTGGACAGATACGCAGTATTTT. Its translation: CASGAGGWTDTQYF.

This clonotype was picked up a small number of times. The chain couples TRBV18 to TRBJ2-2; D unclear. The CDR3 is 14 residues long. Germline V gene sequence: CDR1 KGHSH, CDR2 LQKENI. Trimming shortened V by 3 bases and J by 4 bases, and 9 bases separated the two germline ends. The CDR3 here is CASSPMERTGELFF. CDR3 sequence (DNA): TGTGCCAGCTCACCGATGGAGCGCACCGGGGAGCTGTTTTTT.

This clonotype was detected only a few times. This chain uses TRBV5-6 with TRBJ2-1, with D perhaps TRBD1 (7 bases). Germline CDR1 reads SGHDT; CDR2 reads YYEEEE. V dropped 4 bases and J dropped 9 bases, with 17 bases sitting between them. The CDR3 is made up of 14 amino acids. The CDR3 bases are TGTGCCAGCAGCGACGCAGGGGGGTGGTCTGAGCAGTTCTTC. This sequence encodes CASSDAGGWSEQFF.

The rearrangement joins TRBV18 to TRBJ2-3; weak D call: TRBD2 (5 bases). The CDR3 runs to 17 residues. With 3 bases removed from V and 0 bases from J, the gap between germline ends came to 16 bases. The germline CDR1 and CDR2 sequences are KGHSH and LQKENI. The CDR3 DNA reads as TGTGCCAGCTCACCCCTCTTCGGACTCGGTAGCACAGATACGCAGTATTTT. Translated: CASSPLFGLGSTDTQYF.

This rearrangement joins TRBV19 to TRBJ2-1; 8 positions agree with TRBD1. Unmatched junction bases numbered 10, after V lost 0 bases and J lost 6 bases. The CDR3 runs to 17 residues. CDR1 and CDR2 (germline): LNHDA, SQIVND (reference sequence). The CDR3 reads CASSIDYTGGRGNEQFF. The CDR3, as DNA: TGTGCCAGTAGTATAGATTATACAGGGGGAAGGGGCAATGAGCAGTTCTTC. Complete variable domain (other parts from reference TRBV19 and TRBJ2-1): DGGITQSPKYLFRKEGQNVTLSCEQNLNHDAMYWYRQDPGQGLRLIYYSQIVNDFQKGDIAEGYSVSREKKESFPLTVTSAQKNPTAFYLCASSIDYTGGRGNEQFFGPGTRLTVL.

The J gene is TRBJ2-2, the V gene TRBV7-2; a possible D gene is TRBD2 (6 bases). Germline V CDR1 and CDR2: SGHTA, FQGNSA. V was trimmed by 5 bases and J by 6 bases, leaving 13 bases between them. This CDR3 region has 14 residues. CDR3 in DNA: TGTGCCAGCAGCCTCATTAGGAGGGCCGGGGAGCTGTTTTTT. As protein: CASSLIRRAGELFF. The full variable domain, rest sourced from reference TRBV7-2 and TRBJ2-2, is GAGVSQSPSNKVTEKGKDVELRCDPISGHTALYWYRQSLGQGLEFLIYFQGNSAPDKSGLPSDRFSAERTGGSVSTLTIQRTQQEDSAVYLCASSLIRRAGELFFGEGSRLTVL.

This sequence joins TRBV5-4 and TRBJ2-3; 7 bases fit TRBD2. Trimming at V came to 3 bases and at J to 5 bases, leaving 3 bases not matched to a gene. There are 13 residues in the CDR3. CDR1 and CDR2 (germline): SGHNT, YYREEE (reference sequence). The DNA of the CDR3 is TGTGCCAGCAGCTCAGGACTAGAAGATACGCAGTATTTT. Encoded protein: CASSSGLEDTQYF.

The V gene is TRBV4-3, the J gene TRBJ2-7, with 10 positions matching TRBD1. The V segment lost 3 bases and the J segment 4 bases; nucleotides outside the gene matches: 6. CDR1 and CDR2 from the germline V gene are LGHNA and YSLEER. There are 15 residues in the CDR3. The CDR3 region has the DNA TGCGCCAGCAGCCACTCCGGGACAGGGGAATACGAGCAGTACTTC. It is translated as CASSHSGTGEYEQYF.

This clonotype has a handful of counts. This chain links TRBV20-1 with TRBJ2-5; 14 bases fit TRBD2. Per the germline V gene, CDR1 is DFQATT and CDR2 is SNEGSKA (reference sequence). Losses at the gene ends were 5 bases for V and 2 bases for J; bases not matched to a gene: 10. The CDR3 is 17 residues long. CDR3 nucleotides: TGCAGTGCTGGCCCGACTAGCGGGAGGGTTGGGCAAGAGACCCAGTACTTC. The encoded protein is CSAGPTSGRVGQETQYF.

There are a few counts of this clonotype. The genes are TRBV5-6 and TRBJ2-2; D call uncertain. The germline V and J ends were trimmed by 8 bases and 1 base, with 9 bases remaining between them. Per germline, CDR1 SGHDT and CDR2 YYEEEE. The CDR3 spans 13 residues. CDR3 sequence reads: CASQLENTGELFF. For the CDR3, the DNA is TGTGCCAGTCAGCTTGAGAACACCGGGGAGCTGTTTTTT.

This clonotype has a handful of counts. The chain uses TRBV7-9 and TRBJ2-6; 9 bases align to TRBD1. V shed 8 bases, J shed 2 bases, and the junction held 4 bases outside the gene matches. Germline V gene lookup returns CDR1 SEHNR and CDR2 FQNEAQ (reference sequence). The CDR3 sequence is 15 residues long. The CDR3 DNA follows: TGTGCCAGCCGCCGGGACAGGGCTGGGGCCAACGTCCTGACTTTC. Translated: CASRRDRAGANVLTF.

This clonotype was counted only a few times. The chain couples TRBV3-1 to TRBJ2-1, with D unresolved. Trimming shortened V by 4 bases and J by 2 bases, and 9 bases separated the two germline ends. Germline V lookup: CDR1 LGHDT, CDR2 YNNKEL (reference sequence). There are 14 residues in the CDR3. The CDR3 DNA follows: TGTGCCAGCAGCCTTGGTGAGCCCTACAATGAGCAGTTCTTC. This encodes CASSLGEPYNEQFF.

This clonotype was seen a few times. J is TRBJ2-3 and V is TRBV5-1, with 7 nucleotides matching TRBD2. The CDR3 contains 14 residues. Germline V gene data show CDR1 as SGHRS and CDR2 as YFSETQ. V lost 10 bases to trimming and J lost 2 bases; unmatched junction nucleotides: 10. CDR3 residues: CASKRDSTTDTQYF. CDR3 sequence (DNA): TGCGCCTCCAAGCGGGACTCTACCACAGATACGCAGTATTTT.

In its sample, this clonotype was seen a few times. The V gene is TRBV7-8, the J gene TRBJ2-5; tentatively, D is TRBD1 (6 bases). The V gene lost 2 bases and the J gene lost 5 bases, with 15 bases spanning the gap. The CDR3 has 15 residues. Germline CDR1 is SGHVS and CDR2 is FQNEAQ. The CDR3 bases are TGTGCCAGCAGCTTATTCCCACAGGGACGGGAGACCCAGTACTTC. It is translated as CASSLFPQGRETQYF.

This clonotype was observed a few times. The chain links TRBV6-1 to TRBJ1-1; D not resolved. Germline loops: CDR1 MNHNS, CDR2 SASEGT. This CDR3 is 15 amino acids long. The V end lost 5 bases, the J end lost 0 bases, and 13 bases lay between the germline ends. CDR3 nucleotide sequence: TGTGCCAGCAGTAAATACGGTCGAGTGAACACTGAAGCTTTCTTT. It yields the protein CASSKYGRVNTEAFF.

The chain uses TRBV7-2 and TRBJ2-2; D call uncertain. Germline CDR1 SGHTA, CDR2 FQGNSA. This CDR3 spans 14 amino acids. V was shortened by 4 bases and J by 6 bases, with 12 bases between the two germline ends. The CDR3 sequence: CASSSTIRAGELFF. In DNA form, the CDR3 reads TGTGCCAGCAGCTCTACGATTAGAGCCGGGGAGCTGTTTTTT.

In this sample, this clonotype turned up a few times. The rearrangement uses TRBV6-2 or TRBV6-3 and TRBJ2-3; weak D call: TRBD1 (6 bases). Deletions cut 6 bases from V and 3 bases from J, with 16 bases between. The germline gives CDR1 MNHEY, CDR2 SVGEGT. The CDR3 totals 15 residues. Here the CDR3 reads CASRRTAKGTDTQYF. The CDR3, as DNA: TGTGCCAGCAGGCGGACAGCTAAGGGGACAGATACGCAGTATTTT.

This clonotype was seen only a few times. This chain links TRBV29-1 with TRBJ2-7; TRBD2 might be the D (5 bases). V was trimmed by 6 bases and J by 3 bases, leaving 12 bases between them. The CDR3 contains 12 residues. Germline-derived CDR1 and CDR2 are SQVTM and ANQGSEA. The CDR3 here is CSVLDSNYEQYF. The CDR3 DNA follows: TGCAGCGTCTTGGACTCGAACTACGAGCAGTACTTC.

This clonotype was counted a few times. The rearrangement joins TRBV4-1 to TRBJ2-3, with 10 positions matching TRBD2. In germline, CDR1 is MGHRA, CDR2 YSYEKL. There are 15 residues in the CDR3. With 5 bases clipped from V and 4 bases from J, the junction kept 6 bases outside the gene matches. CDR3 sequence (DNA): TGCGCCAGCAGCAAGCGGGAGGGCCTCTCAGATACGCAGTATTTT. Its translation is CASSKREGLSDTQYF.

This sequence joins TRBV15 and TRBJ2-5; 12 bases align to TRBD1. CDR1 and CDR2 from the germline V gene are LNHNV and YYDKDF (reference sequence). The CDR3 runs to 16 residues. V was clipped by 5 bases and J by 2 bases; unmatched bases: 6. CDR3 coding DNA: TGTGCCACCAGCGGGACGGGACAGGGGGCGCAAGAGACCCAGTACTTC. Amino acid sequence: CATSGTGQGAQETQYF.

This chain links TRBV15 with TRBJ2-1; 7 nucleotides agree with TRBD2. The ends lost 2 bases at V and 12 bases at J; junction bases unmatched: 16. Germline CDR1 LNHNV, CDR2 YYDKDF (reference sequence). This CDR3 spans 16 amino acids. The CDR3 reads CATSRPPGLKPLVQFF. In nucleotides, the CDR3 is TGTGCCACCAGCAGACCCCCGGGACTAAAGCCTCTGGTGCAGTTCTTC.

The rearrangement links TRBV20-1 to TRBJ2-7, with 8 bases identical to TRBD2. The CDR3 consists of 14 residues. CDR1 is DFQATT, CDR2 SNEGSKA, per germline (reference sequence). The trim removed 6 bases at V and 5 bases at J, leaving 12 bases unmatched. The CDR3 DNA is TGCAGTGCCCAGAGTCCGGGAGGGCCCCACGAGCAGTACTTC. Translation gives CSAQSPGGPHEQYF.

This clonotype appeared a few times. The chain links TRBV11-2 to TRBJ1-1; 9 nucleotides agree with TRBD1. J was trimmed by 6 bases and V by 3 bases; bases with no gene match: 11. Germline CDR1 is SGHAT and CDR2 is FQNNGV. This CDR3 region has 16 residues. In DNA, the CDR3 is TGTGCCAGCAGCTTTAATCTAGGACAGGGGTCCCCTGAAGCTTTCTTT. This encodes CASSFNLGQGSPEAFF.